One and the same sample provided the 25 T cell receptor beta chains below, sequenced in a study of vaccination effects on CD4 cells after COVID-19. No antigen has been identified for these receptors. Expansion with viral peptide pools was applied to antigen-specific CD4+ T cells by the ViraFEST assay prior to sequencing. Scientists isolated CD4+ T cells after an approximately 10-day culture period ended. Sometime from March through December 2020, the person acquired a SARS-CoV-2 infection that PCR confirmed. Data came from immunoSEQ multiplex PCR; TCRdb stores just in-frame clones and leaves some out. The table shows roughly 17,000 clones, with around 74% occurring only once. The starting material was CD4+ T cells from PBMCs cultured with SARS-CoV-2 spike peptides, obtained before COVID-19 vaccination. These receptors originate from a human donor who had a prior SARS-CoV-2 infection.

This clone was detected only a few times. The gene calls are TRBV28 and TRBJ2-2, with TRBD2 as a possible D gene (6 bases). Germline CDR1 MDHEN, CDR2 SYDVKM. Between the trimmed V and J ends, which lost 3 bases and 3 bases, there was a span of 11 bases. The CDR3 totals 15 residues. The DNA of the CDR3 is TGTGCCAGCAGTTTGGGGGAGGTGGACACCGGGGAGCTGTTTTTT. As protein: CASSLGEVDTGELFF.

This clone was detected a few times. This chain links TRBV6-6 with TRBJ1-5; D gene ambiguous. V was shortened by 4 bases and J by 7 bases, with 11 bases between the two germline ends. Germline V gene lookup returns CDR1 MNHNY and CDR2 SVGAGI (reference sequence). The CDR3 length is 13 residues. The CDR3 DNA reads as TGTGCCAGCAGTTCCCGACTGGGCCAGCCCCAGCATTTT. This codes for CASSSRLGQPQHF.

This clone was found once. V usage is TRBV18 and J usage is TRBJ2-6; no reliable D call. Germline loops: CDR1 KGHSH, CDR2 LQKENI. This CDR3 is built from 15 residues. V lost 3 bases, J lost 1 base, and 7 bases lay in between. In DNA, the CDR3 is TGTGCCAGCTCACCCGTAGTATCTGGGGCCAACGTCCTGACTTTC. Amino acids: CASSPVVSGANVLTF.

The chain carries TRBV4-3 and TRBJ2-7; a possible D gene is TRBD1 (6 bases). The CDR3 spans 18 residues. V was trimmed by 0 bases and J by 2 bases, leaving 20 bases between them. CDR1 is LGHNA, CDR2 YSLEER, per germline. CDR3 amino acids: CASSQDLIFGTPAYEQYF. In DNA form, the CDR3 reads TGCGCCAGCAGCCAAGATCTTATTTTCGGGACACCGGCCTACGAGCAGTACTTC.

The chain carries TRBV5-4 and TRBJ2-7; D possibly matches TRBD1 or TRBD2 (5 bases each). V lost 4 bases, J lost 7 bases, and 15 bases lay in between. The CDR3 sequence is 13 residues long. Germline lookup yields CDR1 SGHNT and CDR2 YYREEE (reference sequence). The CDR3 DNA reads as TGTGCCAGCAGCCTGGATGAGGGGAGAGAGCAGTACTTC. This translates into CASSLDEGREQYF.

The chain couples TRBV18 to TRBJ1-1; possible D gene TRBD1, 6 bases. Germline CDR1 is KGHSH and CDR2 is LQKENI. The germline V and J ends were trimmed by 1 base and 5 bases, with 11 bases remaining between them. This CDR3 is built from 14 residues. The CDR3 sequence is CASSPRAGDTEAFF. The CDR3 DNA is TGTGCCAGCTCACCACGAGCAGGGGATACTGAAGCTTTCTTT.

The rearrangement uses TRBV7-9 and TRBJ2-7; 10 nucleotides line up with TRBD2. Germline lookup yields CDR1 SEHNR and CDR2 FQNEAQ (reference sequence). CDR3 length: 15 amino acids. J lost 3 bases, V lost 3 bases, and 5 bases had no gene match. The CDR3 protein is CASSFGIAGGYEQYF. CDR3 bases: TGTGCCAGCAGCTTTGGTATAGCGGGAGGCTACGAGCAGTACTTC.

The chain has TRBV4-1 and TRBJ2-5, with D possibly matching TRBD2 (7 bases). The CDR3 extends over 13 amino acids. V lost 4 bases and J lost 5, with 11 bases in between. Germline assignment: CDR1 MGHRA and CDR2 YSYEKL. CDR3 nucleotides: TGCGCCAGCAGCCGGGGGGGCGTGGAGACCCAGTACTTC. Translated, it gives CASSRGGVETQYF.

This chain links TRBV6-2 or TRBV6-3 with TRBJ2-1; 7 bases are shared with TRBD1. The CDR3 covers 17 residues. Germline V gene lookup returns CDR1 MNHEY and CDR2 SVGEGT. The J segment lost 1 base and the V segment lost 4 bases, leaving 10 bases of the junction unmatched. The CDR3 nucleotides are TGTGCCAGCAGTTCTTATGGACAGGTTCTATCCTACAATGAGCAGTTCTTC. It yields the protein CASSSYGQVLSYNEQFF.

The chain uses TRBV7-9 and TRBJ2-5, with TRBD1 matching 9 bases. The V and J ends lost 5 bases and 6 bases, in that order; junction bases with no gene match: 10. The germline CDR1 and CDR2 sequences are SEHNR and FQNEAQ (reference sequence). The CDR3 is 15 residues long. As DNA, the CDR3 is TGTGCCAGCAGCCCCGGGACAGGGCTCTTGCAGACCCAGTACTTC. Amino acid sequence: CASSPGTGLLQTQYF.

The V and J genes are TRBV7-9 and TRBJ1-2, with unresolved D. The germline V and J ends were trimmed by 4 bases and 4 bases, with 16 bases remaining between them. Germline V lookup: CDR1 SEHNR, CDR2 FQNEAQ (reference sequence). This CDR3 spans 15 amino acids. The CDR3 DNA reads as TGTGCCAGCAGCTCCTCAATTACAGTTACCTATGGCTACACCTTC. Amino acids: CASSSSITVTYGYTF.

This clone was observed a handful of times. The gene calls are TRBV11-1 and TRBJ2-6, with 7 nucleotides matching TRBD1. V lost 5 bases to trimming and J lost 4 bases; unmatched junction nucleotides: 8. Germline V gene sequence: CDR1 SGHAT, CDR2 FQDESV (reference sequence). The CDR3 loop spans 16 amino acids. The CDR3 spells CASSPRQGAGANVLTF. The CDR3, as DNA: TGTGCCAGCAGCCCCCGACAGGGAGCAGGGGCCAACGTCCTGACTTTC.

J is TRBJ2-1 and V is TRBV9; possible D gene TRBD1, 5 bases. Germline V CDR1 and CDR2: SGDLS, YYNGEE. V shed 2 bases and J shed 4 bases, with 7 bases lying between them. The CDR3 consists of 13 residues. CDR3 residues: CASSVGQYNEQFF. CDR3 coding DNA: TGTGCCAGCAGCGTGGGGCAATACAATGAGCAGTTCTTC.

V and J are TRBV30 and TRBJ2-3; D remains unclear. Germline V gene lookup returns CDR1 GTSNPN and CDR2 SVGIG (reference sequence). The CDR3 contains 10 residues. The ends were cut back, 0 bases at V and 6 bases at J, with 1 base in the middle. The CDR3, as DNA: TGTGCCTGGAGTGTGGATACGCAGTATTTT. Amino acids: CAWSVDTQYF.

The chain has TRBV2 and TRBJ2-7, with TRBD1 matching over 7 bases. This CDR3 has 12 residues. V shed 8 bases and J 3 bases; nucleotides not matched to a gene: 4. In germline, CDR1 is SNHLY, CDR2 FYNNEI. The CDR3 here is CASSRQGYEQYF. The CDR3 DNA reads TGTGCCAGCTCCAGACAGGGCTACGAGCAGTACTTC.

The J gene is TRBJ1-2, the V gene TRBV2; D possibly corresponds to TRBD1 (6 bases). The CDR3 covers 13 residues. Germline CDR1 SNHLY, CDR2 FYNNEI. Trimming stripped 6 bases from V and 1 base from J, with 9 bases between. The CDR3 sequence: CASRGQFNYGYTF. CDR3 nucleotides: TGTGCCAGCAGAGGACAGTTTAACTATGGCTACACCTTC.

The chain joins TRBV11-3 to TRBJ2-1, with D maybe TRBD1 (6 bases). The CDR3 is made up of 14 amino acids. CDR1 is SGHNT, CDR2 YENEEA, per germline. V was clipped by 0 bases and J by 7 bases, with 10 bases between them. The CDR3 DNA reads as TGTGCCAGCAGCTTAGAGGCAGGGGAGAATGAGCAGTTCTTC. As protein: CASSLEAGENEQFF. The complete variable domain, with remaining parts taken from reference TRBV11-3 and TRBJ2-1, reads EAGVVQSPRYKIIEKKQPVAFWCNPISGHNTLYWYLQNLGQGPELLIRYENEEAVDDSQLPKDRFSAERLKGVDSTLKIQPAELGDSAVYLCASSLEAGENEQFFGPGTRLTVL.

This chain links TRBV28 with TRBJ1-2; 12 nucleotides match TRBD1. This CDR3 spans 14 amino acids. Germline V lookup: CDR1 MDHEN, CDR2 SYDVKM. The J segment lost 8 bases and the V segment lost 4 bases, leaving 5 bases of the junction unmatched. CDR3 residues: CASSSPGQGAGYTF. The DNA for the CDR3 is TGTGCCAGCAGTTCCCCGGGACAGGGGGCGGGCTACACCTTC.

The chain employs TRBV6-5 and TRBJ1-2; D is unresolved. The CDR3 has 12 residues. V was pared by 0 bases and J by 8 bases, with 7 bases between. Per the germline V gene, CDR1 is MNHEY and CDR2 is SVGAGI. The CDR3 coding sequence is TGTGCCAGCAGTTACTCTACAGAAGGCTACACCTTC. Translated: CASSYSTEGYTF.

This chain joins TRBV19 and TRBJ1-5, with TRBD1 matching over 7 bases. This CDR3 region has 16 residues. From germline, CDR1 is LNHDA and CDR2 SQIVND (reference sequence). J lost 2 bases, V lost 3 bases, and 7 bases had no gene match. The CDR3 is CASSIDRARRNQPQHF. The CDR3 DNA reads as TGTGCCAGTAGTATCGACAGGGCCAGGCGCAATCAGCCCCAGCATTTT.

The J gene is TRBJ2-3, the V gene TRBV4-2, with 13 positions matching TRBD2. The CDR3 loop spans 19 amino acids. Germline V CDR1 and CDR2: LGHNA, YNFKEQ. Unmatched junction bases numbered 7, after V lost 1 base and J lost 0 bases. The CDR3 protein is CASSQGLAGGSSSTDTQYF. The CDR3 nucleotides are TGTGCCAGCAGCCAAGGACTAGCGGGGGGTTCATCTAGCACAGATACGCAGTATTTT.

The rearrangement links TRBV18 to TRBJ2-7, with TRBD1 matching 8 bases. This CDR3 is 18 amino acids long. V lost 1 base, J lost 5 bases, and 16 bases stayed unmatched. Germline V CDR1 and CDR2: KGHSH, LQKENI. The chain's CDR3 is CASSPRQQGAVWANEQYF. For the CDR3, the DNA is TGTGCCAGCTCACCACGGCAGCAGGGGGCTGTTTGGGCCAACGAGCAGTACTTC.

The gene calls are TRBV5-4 and TRBJ2-1, with 9 bases aligning to TRBD1. Trimming removed 10 bases from V and 7 bases from J; junction bases left unmatched: 12. Germline CDR1 and CDR2: SGHNT and YYREEE (reference sequence). CDR3 length: 14 residues. In nucleotides, the CDR3 is TGTGCCTCCCAGGGACAGGGTGACGTTAATGAGCAGTTCTTC. It translates to CASQGQGDVNEQFF.

Here the CDR3 reads CATSRGGGRATYEQYF. In DNA form, the CDR3 reads TGTGCCACCAGCAGAGGGGGCGGGAGGGCCACCTACGAGCAGTACTTC. The chain employs TRBV15 and TRBJ2-7; 9 bases align to TRBD2. The germline CDR1 and CDR2 sequences are LNHNV and YYDKDF (reference sequence). The CDR3 contains 16 residues. V was pared by 1 base and J by 2 bases, with 6 bases of the junction left unmatched.

This clone was observed a handful of times. This chain joins TRBV2 and TRBJ1-2; TRBD1 aligns across 8 bases. The V segment lost 4 bases and the J segment 4 bases; nucleotides outside the gene matches: 5. From germline, CDR1 is SNHLY and CDR2 FYNNEI. The CDR3 totals 14 residues. The CDR3 DNA reads as TGTGCCAGCAGTGCACAGGGGGTCCTCTATGGCTACACCTTC. It translates to CASSAQGVLYGYTF.